Listed here are 10 T cell receptor beta chains from one sample, sequenced in a study of identical twins. From the 5' RACE reads, TCRdb called clonotypes with MiXCR, one entry per CDR3 protein. The table lists about 480,000 distinct CDR3 sequences, around 14% of them singletons. These data also featured in a second study, about yellow fever vaccine responses in identical twins.

Sequenced: CD4+ T cells sorted from blood. The receptors come from a young woman in good health.

This sequence joins TRBV11-1 and TRBJ2-2; 7 bases align to TRBD1. After removal of 5 bases from V and 1 base from J, the junction contained 7 bases not matched to a gene. Germline CDR1 SGHAT, CDR2 FQDESV (reference sequence). The CDR3 is made up of 16 amino acids. The CDR3 DNA reads TGTGCCAGCAGCCCGAAGACAGGGAAGAACACCGGGGAGCTGTTTTTT. Protein product: CASSPKTGKNTGELFF.

This clonotype was observed a few times. This sequence joins TRBV2 and TRBJ2-3, with TRBD2 matching 8 bases. J lost 3 bases, V lost 7 bases, and 9 bases had no gene match. This CDR3 has 15 amino acids. The germline CDR1 and CDR2 sequences are SNHLY and FYNNEI. The CDR3 reads CASKGLAGKTDTQYF. DNA for the CDR3: TGTGCCAGCAAGGGATTAGCGGGGAAAACAGATACGCAGTATTTT.

This clonotype was seen a handful of times. The V and J genes are TRBV5-1 and TRBJ2-5, with D tentatively TRBD1 or TRBD2 (6 bases each). Trimming stripped 4 bases from V and 5 bases from J, with 15 bases between. The CDR3 is 14 amino acids. CDR1 is SGHRS and CDR2 is YFSETQ in the germline V gene. The CDR3: CASSLGGVMETQYF. In DNA form, the CDR3 reads TGCGCCAGCAGCCTGGGGGGCGTGATGGAGACCCAGTACTTC. Looking up the rest from reference TRBV5-1 and TRBJ2-5 gives the full variable domain: KAGVTQTPRYLIKTRGQQVTLSCSPISGHRSVSWYQQTPGQGLQFLFEYFSETQRNKGNFPGRFSGRQFSNSRSEMNVSTLELGDSALYLCASSLGGVMETQYFGPGTRLLVL.

The chain combines TRBV5-1 with TRBJ2-1; 14 bases map to TRBD2. The V gene's germline CDR1 is SGHRS and CDR2 YFSETQ. Trimming took 4 bases from V and 10 from J; bases not matched to a gene: 13. The CDR3 length is 17 residues. CDR3 sequence: CASSPVPGLAGVKEQFF. Here the CDR3 DNA reads TGCGCCAGCAGCCCAGTTCCGGGACTAGCGGGAGTAAAGGAGCAGTTCTTC. The full variable domain, its missing parts supplied by reference TRBV5-1 and TRBJ2-1, is KAGVTQTPRYLIKTRGQQVTLSCSPISGHRSVSWYQQTPGQGLQFLFEYFSETQRNKGNFPGRFSGRQFSNSRSEMNVSTLELGDSALYLCASSPVPGLAGVKEQFFGPGTRLTVL.

This clonotype was detected a few times. The rearrangement joins TRBV7-8 to TRBJ1-1; possible D gene TRBD1, 5 bases. Per the germline V gene, CDR1 is SGHVS and CDR2 is FQNEAQ. This CDR3 is 16 amino acids long. Trimming removed 2 bases from V and 2 bases from J, with 15 bases in between. Here the CDR3 DNA reads TGTGCCAGCAGCTTACTGTTGACAGAAAAAAACACTGAAGCTTTCTTT. This gives the protein CASSLLLTEKNTEAFF.

This clonotype has a handful of counts. The J gene is TRBJ2-7, the V gene TRBV5-1, with TRBD1 matching over 8 bases. CDR3 length: 15 amino acids. V gave up 4 bases and J gave up 3 bases; unmatched junction bases: 9. CDR1 and CDR2 from the germline V gene are SGHRS and YFSETQ. In DNA, the CDR3 is TGCGCCAGCAGCCGCGAGGGGACAGGACGCTACGAGCAGTACTTC. Translation gives CASSREGTGRYEQYF. The entire variable domain, with the rest obtained from reference TRBV5-1 and TRBJ2-7, is as follows: KAGVTQTPRYLIKTRGQQVTLSCSPISGHRSVSWYQQTPGQGLQFLFEYFSETQRNKGNFPGRFSGRQFSNSRSEMNVSTLELGDSALYLCASSREGTGRYEQYFGPGTRLTVT.

The chain has TRBV19 and TRBJ2-5, with 11 bases identical to TRBD2. The V and J ends lost 2 bases and 5 bases, in that order; junction bases with no gene match: 7. Germline CDR1 reads LNHDA; CDR2 reads SQIVND (reference sequence). The CDR3 loop spans 16 amino acids. Here the CDR3 DNA reads TGTGCCAGTAGTATAAGCTCTAGCGGGGGGTTCGAGACCCAGTACTTC. Translation gives CASSISSSGGFETQYF. Using reference TRBV19 and TRBJ2-5 for the parts outside the CDR3, the full variable domain is DGGITQSPKYLFRKEGQNVTLSCEQNLNHDAMYWYRQDPGQGLRLIYYSQIVNDFQKGDIAEGYSVSREKKESFPLTVTSAQKNPTAFYLCASSISSSGGFETQYFGPGTRLLVL.

The chain carries TRBV7-2 and TRBJ1-1; D is ambiguous. This CDR3 is 15 amino acids long. Germline loops: CDR1 SGHTA, CDR2 FQGNSA. The V gene lost 4 bases and the J gene lost 1 base, with 13 bases spanning the gap. The CDR3 bases are TGTGCCAGCAGCTCGGACGGAAACTGGAACACTGAAGCTTTCTTT. Amino acid sequence: CASSSDGNWNTEAFF.

As to this clonotype: The conserved phenylalanine or tryptophan normally closing the CDR3 is absent here, so this likely arose from a read error. The DNA is left out, because the CDR3 cannot be placed on it with certainty; the CDR3 is given as TCRdb lists it. The chain employs TRBV6-2 or TRBV6-3 and TRBJ2-1; the table names TRBD2, a call not compared with the DNA. Per the germline V gene, CDR1 is MNHEY and CDR2 is SVGEGT. The CDR3 spans 12 residues, counting both ends. CDR3 loop: CASRSGGPGLAI.

This clonotype was recorded a few times. V is TRBV6-1 and J is TRBJ2-3, with 8 bases identical to TRBD2. Germline lookup yields CDR1 MNHNS and CDR2 SASEGT. After removal of 5 bases from V and 2 bases from J, the junction contained 12 bases not matched to a gene. The CDR3 is 17 amino acids. CDR3 nucleotide sequence: TGTGCCAGCAGTCGCGGGGGGTCTAGCGGACACACAGATACGCAGTATTTT. Encoded protein: CASSRGGSSGHTDTQYF.